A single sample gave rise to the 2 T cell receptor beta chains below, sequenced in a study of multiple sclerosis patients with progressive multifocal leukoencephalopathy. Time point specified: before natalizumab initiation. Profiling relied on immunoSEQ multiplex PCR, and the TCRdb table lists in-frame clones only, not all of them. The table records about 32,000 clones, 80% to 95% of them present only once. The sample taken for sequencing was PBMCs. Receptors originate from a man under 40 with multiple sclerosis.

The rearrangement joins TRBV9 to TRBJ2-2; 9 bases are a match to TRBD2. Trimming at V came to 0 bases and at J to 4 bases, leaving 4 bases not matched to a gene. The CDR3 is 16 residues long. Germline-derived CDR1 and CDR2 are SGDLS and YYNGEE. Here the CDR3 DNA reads TGTGCCAGCAGCGTAGCGGGCGGGAGGGGCACCGGGGAGCTGTTTTTT. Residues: CASSVAGGRGTGELFF.

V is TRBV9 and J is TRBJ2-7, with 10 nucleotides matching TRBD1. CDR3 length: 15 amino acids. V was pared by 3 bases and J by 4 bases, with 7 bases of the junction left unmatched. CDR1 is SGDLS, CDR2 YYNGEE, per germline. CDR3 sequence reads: CASSAGGDRGYEQYF. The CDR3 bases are TGTGCCAGCAGCGCAGGGGGGGACAGGGGATACGAGCAGTACTTC.